These T cell receptor beta chains were read from a single sample in a study of cytomegalovirus exposure and HLA in healthy donors. Using immunoSEQ multiplex PCR, the repertoire was profiled, and TCRdb retains in-frame clones only, with some absent. The repertoire holds 110,000 or so clones, with 80% to 90% as singletons. The specimen was PBMCs. Every receptor here comes from a man between 35 and 55 years old in good health and CMV-seronegative. CDR3s include the opening cysteine and the closing phenylalanine or tryptophan. The D gene is left open where the match is weak. Size tells how often a clone was seen (once, few, many) or the class of an expanded clone, and some rows leave it out.

d_gene: TRBD2; v_gene: TRBV6-1; abundance: -; j_gene: TRBJ2-3; CDR3aa: CASAGGGASDTQYF; CDR3nt: TGTGCCAGCGCTGGCGGGGGGGCTTCAGATACGCAGTATTTT
d_gene: TRBD1; v_gene: TRBV9; abundance: -; j_gene: TRBJ1-1; CDR3aa: CASSFAGTVNTEAFF; CDR3nt: TGTGCCAGCAGCTTCGCCGGGACAGTGAACACTGAAGCTTTCTTT
d_gene: TRBD2; v_gene: TRBV11-1; abundance: medium-sized; j_gene: TRBJ2-3; CDR3aa: CASSLGTSGVTDTQYF; CDR3nt: TGTGCCAGCAGCTTAGGAACTAGCGGGGTCACAGATACGCAGTATTTT
d_gene: -; v_gene: TRBV6-5; abundance: -; j_gene: TRBJ2-1; CDR3aa: CASKSPGRGQFF; CDR3nt: TGTGCCAGCAAATCCCCTGGTCGGGGGCAGTTCTTC
d_gene: -; v_gene: TRBV27; abundance: -; j_gene: TRBJ2-1; CDR3aa: CASSFQGFSDNEQFF; CDR3nt: TGTGCCAGCAGTTTTCAGGGGTTCAGCGACAATGAGCAGTTCTTC
d_gene: -; v_gene: TRBV27; abundance: -; j_gene: TRBJ2-2; CDR3aa: CASRDQGNTGELFF; CDR3nt: TGTGCCAGCAGGGATCAGGGGAACACCGGGGAGCTGTTTTTT
d_gene: -; v_gene: TRBV2; abundance: once; j_gene: TRBJ1-3; CDR3aa: CASSDGRGEENTIYF; CDR3nt: TGTGCCAGCAGTGATGGCAGGGGCGAAGAAAACACCATATATTTT
d_gene: -; v_gene: TRBV21-1; abundance: -; j_gene: TRBJ2-7; CDR3aa: CASARVSGYEQYF; CDR3nt: TGTGCCAGCGCCCGGGTCTCGGGGTACGAGCAGTACTTC
d_gene: -; v_gene: TRBV29-1; abundance: -; j_gene: TRBJ1-1; CDR3aa: CSVRLGITEAFF; CDR3nt: TGCAGCGTTCGACTGGGTATCACTGAAGCTTTCTTT
d_gene: TRBD1; v_gene: TRBV29-1; abundance: -; j_gene: TRBJ1-5; CDR3aa: CSVADRETQHF; CDR3nt: TGCAGCGTCGCGGACAGGGAAACCCAGCATTTT
d_gene: -; v_gene: TRBV6-4; abundance: once; j_gene: TRBJ2-2; CDR3aa: CASSFFLNTGELFF; CDR3nt: TGTGCCAGCAGTTTCTTTTTGAACACCGGGGAGCTGTTTTTT
d_gene: -; v_gene: TRBV7-7; abundance: few; j_gene: TRBJ2-3; CDR3aa: CASSRGGVRDTQYF; CDR3nt: TGTGCTAGCAGCAGGGGGGGAGTGAGGGATACGCAGTATTTT
d_gene: -; v_gene: TRBV28; abundance: -; j_gene: TRBJ2-7; CDR3aa: CASSLVPLAYEQYF; CDR3nt: TGTGCCAGCAGTTTGGTGCCTCTAGCCTACGAGCAGTACTTC
d_gene: -; v_gene: TRBV9; abundance: few; j_gene: TRBJ2-7; CDR3aa: CASSVTVRSYEQYF; CDR3nt: TGTGCCAGCAGCGTGACGGTGAGGTCATACGAGCAGTACTTC
d_gene: -; v_gene: TRBV9; abundance: -; j_gene: TRBJ2-5; CDR3aa: CASSVGLDREETQYF; CDR3nt: TGTGCCAGCAGCGTAGGTCTGGACAGAGAAGAGACCCAGTACTTC
d_gene: TRBD1; v_gene: TRBV5-4; abundance: -; j_gene: TRBJ1-3; CDR3aa: CASSLDRGSSGNTIYF; CDR3nt: TGTGCCAGCAGCTTGGACAGGGGTTCCTCTGGAAACACCATATATTTT
d_gene: -; v_gene: TRBV4-2; abundance: few; j_gene: TRBJ1-2; CDR3aa: CASTAQGQGDRYTF; CDR3nt: TGTGCCAGCACCGCACAGGGTCAAGGAGATCGCTACACCTTC
d_gene: -; v_gene: TRBV6-5; abundance: once; j_gene: TRBJ2-4; CDR3aa: CASRRDKIAKNSQYF; CDR3nt: TGTGCCAGCAGACGGGACAAAATAGCCAAAAACAGTCAGTACTTC
d_gene: TRBD2; v_gene: TRBV9; abundance: -; j_gene: TRBJ2-7; CDR3aa: CASSVASSGTYYEQYF; CDR3nt: TGTGCCAGCAGCGTAGCGTCTAGCGGGACGTACTACGAGCAGTACTTC
d_gene: TRBD2; v_gene: TRBV7-2; abundance: -; j_gene: TRBJ2-1; CDR3aa: CASSFGLADADEQFF; CDR3nt: TGTGCCAGCAGCTTTGGACTAGCGGATGCCGATGAGCAGTTCTTC
d_gene: -; v_gene: TRBV10-3; abundance: -; j_gene: TRBJ1-2; CDR3aa: CAISGGSPRSGYTF; CDR3nt: TGTGCCATCAGTGGCGGGTCTCCCAGAAGCGGCTACACCTTC
d_gene: -; v_gene: TRBV20-1; abundance: once; j_gene: TRBJ1-2; CDR3aa: CSVTGFVGYTF; CDR3nt: TGCAGTGTCACAGGGTTCGTAGGCTACACCTTC
d_gene: TRBD2; v_gene: TRBV7-7; abundance: -; j_gene: TRBJ2-5; CDR3aa: CASSLSGSGTQETQYF; CDR3nt: TGTGCCAGCAGCTTATCGGGTAGCGGGACCCAAGAGACCCAGTACTTC
d_gene: -; v_gene: TRBV9; abundance: -; j_gene: TRBJ2-6; CDR3aa: CASSSAGYSGANVLTF; CDR3nt: TGTGCCAGCAGCTCTGCGGGATACTCTGGGGCCAACGTCCTGACTTTC
d_gene: -; v_gene: TRBV2; abundance: -; j_gene: TRBJ2-1; CDR3aa: CASTVAAKNEQFF; CDR3nt: TGTGCCAGCACGGTAGCGGCCAAGAATGAGCAGTTCTTC
d_gene: -; v_gene: TRBV19; abundance: -; j_gene: TRBJ2-5; CDR3aa: CASNQRTQETQYF; CDR3nt: TGTGCCAGTAACCAGCGGACTCAAGAGACCCAGTACTTC
d_gene: TRBD2; v_gene: TRBV9; abundance: -; j_gene: TRBJ2-1; CDR3aa: CASSPSTSGYNEQFF; CDR3nt: TGTGCCAGCAGCCCCTCGACTAGCGGGTACAATGAGCAGTTCTTC
d_gene: TRBD1; v_gene: TRBV29-1; abundance: -; j_gene: TRBJ1-2; CDR3aa: CSAAGQNYGYTF; CDR3nt: TGCAGCGCCGCGGGACAGAACTATGGCTACACCTTC
d_gene: -; v_gene: TRBV4-3; abundance: -; j_gene: TRBJ1-1; CDR3aa: CASSQDSGVSNTEAFF; CDR3nt: TGCGCCAGCAGCCAAGATTCAGGGGTCTCGAACACTGAAGCTTTCTTT
d_gene: -; v_gene: TRBV4-2; abundance: -; j_gene: TRBJ1-2; CDR3aa: CASSQGGGEDYGYTF; CDR3nt: TGTGCCAGCAGCCAAGGGGGGGGAGAGGACTATGGCTACACCTTC
d_gene: -; v_gene: TRBV28; abundance: few; j_gene: TRBJ1-2; CDR3aa: CASSLQGWVEGYTF; CDR3nt: TGTGCCAGCAGTTTACAGGGCTGGGTAGAGGGCTACACCTTC
d_gene: -; v_gene: TRBV5-1; abundance: -; j_gene: TRBJ1-1; CDR3aa: CASSLIQGNEAFF; CDR3nt: TGCGCCAGCAGCTTGATACAGGGTAATGAAGCTTTCTTT
d_gene: TRBD2; v_gene: TRBV5-4; abundance: -; j_gene: TRBJ2-5; CDR3aa: CATGLGGETQYF; CDR3nt: TGTGCCACGGGACTAGGTGGAGAGACCCAGTACTTC
d_gene: -; v_gene: TRBV11-2; abundance: -; j_gene: TRBJ2-7; CDR3aa: CASSFERDSYLEQYF; CDR3nt: TGTGCCAGCAGCTTCGAAAGGGACTCCTACCTAGAGCAGTACTTC
d_gene: -; v_gene: TRBV10-2; abundance: -; j_gene: TRBJ1-2; CDR3aa: CASRQELPYGYTF; CDR3nt: TGCGCCAGCAGACAGGAGCTCCCCTATGGCTACACCTTC
d_gene: -; v_gene: TRBV6-4; abundance: -; j_gene: TRBJ2-2; CDR3aa: CASSAQGLSTGELFF; CDR3nt: TGTGCCAGCAGTGCGCAGGGTTTGAGCACCGGGGAGCTGTTTTTT
d_gene: TRBD2; v_gene: TRBV18; abundance: -; j_gene: TRBJ2-2; CDR3aa: CASSPSGLAGTFLKTGELFF; CDR3nt: TGTGCCAGCTCACCATCTGGACTAGCGGGAACGTTTTTGAAAACCGGGGAGCTGTTTTTT
d_gene: TRBD2; v_gene: TRBV4-1; abundance: -; j_gene: TRBJ2-2; CDR3aa: CASSQESGLAGNTGELFF; CDR3nt: TGCGCCAGCAGCCAAGAATCGGGACTAGCGGGGAACACCGGGGAGCTGTTTTTT
d_gene: -; v_gene: TRBV5-4; abundance: few; j_gene: TRBJ1-6; CDR3aa: CASSLGTVGSPLHF; CDR3nt: TGTGCCAGCAGCTTGGGGACAGTAGGATCACCCCTCCACTTT
d_gene: TRBD1; v_gene: TRBV6-6; abundance: -; j_gene: TRBJ2-7; CDR3aa: CASSYSSGQGTYEQYF; CDR3nt: TGTGCCAGCAGTTACTCTTCGGGACAGGGGACCTACGAGCAGTACTTC
d_gene: TRBD2; v_gene: TRBV6-5; abundance: few; j_gene: TRBJ2-1; CDR3aa: CASSYGAGGLGEQFF; CDR3nt: TGTGCCAGCAGTTACGGAGCGGGAGGGCTTGGGGAGCAGTTCTTC
d_gene: -; v_gene: TRBV5-8; abundance: -; j_gene: TRBJ2-2; CDR3aa: CASRRVNTGELFF; CDR3nt: TGTGCCAGCAGGCGGGTGAACACCGGGGAGCTGTTTTTT
d_gene: TRBD1; v_gene: TRBV5-1; abundance: -; j_gene: TRBJ1-6; CDR3aa: CASRRDRVDSPLHF; CDR3nt: TGCGCCAGCAGAAGGGACAGGGTAGATTCACCCCTCCACTTT
d_gene: -; v_gene: TRBV7-2; abundance: -; j_gene: TRBJ1-4; CDR3aa: CASSPGGTTTNEKLFF; CDR3nt: TGTGCCAGCAGCCCGGGGGGGACAACAACTAATGAAAAACTGTTTTTT
d_gene: -; v_gene: TRBV30; abundance: -; j_gene: TRBJ1-4; CDR3aa: CAWGVSPNEKLFF; CDR3nt: TGTGCCTGGGGTGTTTCTCCTAATGAAAAACTGTTTTTT
d_gene: -; v_gene: TRBV9; abundance: -; j_gene: TRBJ1-3; CDR3aa: CASSAEQGRNTIYF; CDR3nt: TGTGCCAGCAGCGCGGAACAGGGAAGGAACACCATATATTTT
d_gene: TRBD2; v_gene: TRBV15; abundance: -; j_gene: TRBJ2-3; CDR3aa: CATRKPGLAGEKDTQYF; CDR3nt: TGTGCCACCAGAAAACCGGGACTAGCGGGAGAGAAAGATACGCAGTATTTT
d_gene: -; v_gene: TRBV7-2; abundance: -; j_gene: TRBJ1-4; CDR3aa: CASSRSENEKLFF; CDR3nt: TGTGCCAGCAGCCGGAGCGAGAATGAAAAACTGTTTTTT
d_gene: -; v_gene: TRBV6-5; abundance: -; j_gene: TRBJ2-7; CDR3aa: CASKRPGESYEQYF; CDR3nt: TGTGCCAGCAAAAGACCCGGGGAGTCCTACGAGCAGTACTTC
d_gene: TRBD1; v_gene: TRBV6-6; abundance: -; j_gene: TRBJ1-4; CDR3aa: CASSYATGTGPEKLFF; CDR3nt: TGTGCCAGCAGTTACGCGACCGGGACAGGGCCCGAAAAACTGTTTTTT
d_gene: -; v_gene: TRBV18; abundance: few; j_gene: TRBJ1-5; CDR3aa: CASSPQGDQPQHF; CDR3nt: TGTGCCAGCTCACCACAGGGAGATCAGCCCCAGCATTTT